Shown below are 5 T cell receptor beta chains from a single sample sequenced in a study of post-analysis software for immune sequencing data. Which antigens these TCRs recognize remains unknown. Unique-molecular-identifier-tagged TCR beta cDNA libraries were used. One entry per CDR3 protein results from TCRdb running MiXCR on the PCR reads. Among about 540,000 distinct CDR3 sequences listed, 34% were seen once. Findings and caveats of the study: Five TRBV segments, including TRBV5-6, TRBV5-1 and TRBV20-1, were more frequent in patients than controls.

Specimen: blood. The receptors come from a girl aged 2 to 17 with multiple sclerosis.

The chain joins TRBV20-1 to TRBJ2-1, with a tentative D call TRBD2 (6 bases). The DNA end lines up better with TRBJ2-7; the J call may be wrong. The CDR3 length is 16 residues. Germline V lookup: CDR1 DFQATT, CDR2 SNEGSKA (reference sequence). The CDR3 loop is CSARGVRGSSYNEQYF. The CDR3 DNA sequence: TGCAGTGCCCGAGGGGTACGGGGGAGCTCCTACAATGAGCAGTACTTC.

The V gene is TRBV7-3, the J gene TRBJ2-6; D is undetermined. The V and J ends lost 6 bases and 1 base respectively, with 10 bases between them. Germline V gene sequence: CDR1 SGHTA, CDR2 FQGTGA. The CDR3 is made up of 15 amino acids. CDR3 coding DNA: TGTGCCAGCAGTACGGACGGTTCTGGGGCCAACGTCCTGACTTTC. This encodes CASSTDGSGANVLTF.

This clonotype appeared a few times. The chain carries TRBV18 and TRBJ2-7; D unclear. The CDR3 length is 13 residues. Germline loops: CDR1 KGHSH, CDR2 LQKENI. The V gene lost 0 bases and the J gene lost 6 bases, with 9 bases spanning the gap. CDR3 in amino acids: CASSPPVRAEQYF. The CDR3 DNA is TGTGCCAGCTCACCACCTGTAAGGGCCGAGCAGTACTTC. The full variable domain, completed using reference TRBV18 and TRBJ2-7, is NAGVMQNPRHLVRRRGQEARLRCSPMKGHSHVYWYRQLPEEGLKFMVYLQKENIIDESGMPKERFSAEFPKEGPSILRIQQVVRGDSAAYFCASSPPVRAEQYFGPGTRLTVT.

The chain carries TRBV5-1 and TRBJ2-5, with TRBD2 matching over 10 bases. This CDR3 region has 18 residues. Unmatched junction bases numbered 19, after V lost 6 bases and J lost 5 bases. Looked up from germline, CDR1 is SGHRS and CDR2 is YFSETQ. The CDR3 DNA is TGCGCCAGCACCCCAGATCCAATACTAGCGGGGAGACCCGAGACCCAGTACTTC. Protein product: CASTPDPILAGRPETQYF.

The rearrangement uses TRBV27 and TRBJ2-7; D remains ambiguous. Trimming shortened V by 5 bases and J by 0 bases, and 8 bases separated the two germline ends. In germline, CDR1 is MNHEY, CDR2 SMNVEV (reference sequence). The CDR3 runs 13 residues. CDR3 amino acids: CASSPRASYEQYF. The CDR3 DNA sequence: TGTGCCAGCAGTCCTAGGGCCTCCTACGAGCAGTACTTC.